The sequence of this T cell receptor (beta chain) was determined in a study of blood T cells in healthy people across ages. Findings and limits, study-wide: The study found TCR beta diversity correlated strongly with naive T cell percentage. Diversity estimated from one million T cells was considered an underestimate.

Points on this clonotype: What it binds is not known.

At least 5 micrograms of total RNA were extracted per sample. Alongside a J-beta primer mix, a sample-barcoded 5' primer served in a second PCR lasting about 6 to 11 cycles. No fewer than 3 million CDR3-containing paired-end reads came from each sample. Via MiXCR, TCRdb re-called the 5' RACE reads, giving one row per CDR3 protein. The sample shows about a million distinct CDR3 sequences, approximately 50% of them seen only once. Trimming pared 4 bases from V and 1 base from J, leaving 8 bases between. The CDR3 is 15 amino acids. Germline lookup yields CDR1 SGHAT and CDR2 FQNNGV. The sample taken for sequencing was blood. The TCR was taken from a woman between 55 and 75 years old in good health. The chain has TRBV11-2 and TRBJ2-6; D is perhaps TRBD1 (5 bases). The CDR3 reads CASSSRASGANVLTF. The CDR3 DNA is TGTGCCAGCAGCTCCAGGGCTTCTGGGGCCAACGTCCTGACTTTC.